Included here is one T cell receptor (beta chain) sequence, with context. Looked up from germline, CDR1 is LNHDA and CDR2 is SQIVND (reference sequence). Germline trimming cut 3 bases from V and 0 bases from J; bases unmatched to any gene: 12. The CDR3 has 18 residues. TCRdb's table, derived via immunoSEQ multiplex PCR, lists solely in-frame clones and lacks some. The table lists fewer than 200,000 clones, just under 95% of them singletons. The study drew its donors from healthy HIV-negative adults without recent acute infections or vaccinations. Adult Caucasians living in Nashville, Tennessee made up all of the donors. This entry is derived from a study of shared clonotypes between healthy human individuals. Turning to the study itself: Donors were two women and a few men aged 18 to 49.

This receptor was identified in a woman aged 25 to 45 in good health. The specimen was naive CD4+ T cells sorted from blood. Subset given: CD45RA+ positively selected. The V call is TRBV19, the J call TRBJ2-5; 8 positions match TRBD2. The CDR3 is CASSIPGGAGVYQETQYF. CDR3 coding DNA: TGTGCCAGTAGTATTCCCGGGGGAGCGGGAGTATACCAAGAGACCCAGTACTTC.